This is a list of T cell receptor beta chains from one sample in a study of radiation and T cells in renal cell carcinoma. The method was immunoSEQ multiplex PCR; TCRdb's version includes in-frame clones alone and lacks a portion of them. The repertoire includes roughly 100,000 clones, around 88% of them detected once, and almost 8% sits in the top ten. The sequencing used blood, collected from a patient whose treatment included radiotherapy and nephrectomy. The source is a man aged 50-59 years with renal cell carcinoma. Both conserved end residues are trimmed from each CDR3. The order of the fields is V gene, CDR3 protein.

>TRBV9
ASSNSGLLGEAF
>TRBV9
ASSDQRQGLRNTEAF
>TRBV4-2
ASSQDLGADTQY
>TRBV29-1
SVVSGADTQY
>TRBV6-6
ASSYLQGNNYGYT
>TRBV7-6
ASSSDRNTEAF
>TRBV9
ASSVGTLSETQY
>TRBV19
ASSTPDRGRTGANVLT
>TRBV5-6
ASSLEATGAWNSPLH
>TRBV27
ASRASYNEQF
>TRBV5-1
ASTPRGKGTFYEQY
>TRBV15
ATSKYSRERGDGYT
>TRBV30
AWSVRGDEQY
>TRBV5-1
ASSSGSTDTQY
>TRBV5-1
ASSLGAGGEETQY
>TRBV4-2
ASSRGLAGTINSYEQY
>TRBV2
ASSELSYMSSYNSPLH
>TRBV2
ASMGPGNTIY
>TRBV5-1
ASSGGGGTGELF
>TRBV30
ACHPRTASTGELF
>TRBV2
ASRGLSANVLT
>TRBV27
ASREGGASGANVLT
>TRBV7-6
ASSPPKGSWGTEAF
>TRBV4-1
ASSPRPSGRALETQY
>TRBV29-1
SVEDNRAEQY
>TRBV10-3
AITNSGNTIY
>TRBV28
ASILTGKLTEAF
>TRBV14
ASSLMPPGWDRSGANVLT
>TRBV7-2
ASSFPNGVRGDEQF